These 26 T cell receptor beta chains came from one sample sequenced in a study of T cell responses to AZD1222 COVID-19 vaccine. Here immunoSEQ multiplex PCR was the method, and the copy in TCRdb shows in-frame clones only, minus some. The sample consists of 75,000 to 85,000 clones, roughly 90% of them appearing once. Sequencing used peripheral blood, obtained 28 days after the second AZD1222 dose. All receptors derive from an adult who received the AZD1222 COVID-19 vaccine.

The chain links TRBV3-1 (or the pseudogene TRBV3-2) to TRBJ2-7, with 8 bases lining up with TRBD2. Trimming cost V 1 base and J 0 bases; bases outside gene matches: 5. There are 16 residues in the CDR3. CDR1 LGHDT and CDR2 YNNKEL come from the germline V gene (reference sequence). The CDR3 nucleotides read TGTGCCAGCAGCCAAGGAAGTGCGGGGGGCTCCTACGAGCAGTACTTC. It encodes CASSQGSAGGSYEQYF.

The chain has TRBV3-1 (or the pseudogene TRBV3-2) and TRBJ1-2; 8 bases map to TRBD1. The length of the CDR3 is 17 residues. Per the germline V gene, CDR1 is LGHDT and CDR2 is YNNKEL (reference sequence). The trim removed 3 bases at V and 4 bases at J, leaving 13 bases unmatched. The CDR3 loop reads CASSHTPGTGDLYGYTF. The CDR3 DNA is TGTGCCAGCAGCCACACTCCCGGGACAGGAGACCTCTATGGCTACACCTTC.

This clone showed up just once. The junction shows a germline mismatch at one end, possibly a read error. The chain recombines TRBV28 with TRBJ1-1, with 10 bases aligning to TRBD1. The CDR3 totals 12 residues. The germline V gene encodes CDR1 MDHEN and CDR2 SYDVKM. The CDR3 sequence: CASSSRTGGLNF. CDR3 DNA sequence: TGTGCCAGCAGTTCGAGGACAGGGGGTCTGAACTTT.

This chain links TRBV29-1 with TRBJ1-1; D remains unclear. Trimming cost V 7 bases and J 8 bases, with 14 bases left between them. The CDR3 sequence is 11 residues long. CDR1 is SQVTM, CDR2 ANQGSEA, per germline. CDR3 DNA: TGCAGCGCCGAAACAAACAGAGAAGCTTTCTTT. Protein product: CSAETNREAFF.

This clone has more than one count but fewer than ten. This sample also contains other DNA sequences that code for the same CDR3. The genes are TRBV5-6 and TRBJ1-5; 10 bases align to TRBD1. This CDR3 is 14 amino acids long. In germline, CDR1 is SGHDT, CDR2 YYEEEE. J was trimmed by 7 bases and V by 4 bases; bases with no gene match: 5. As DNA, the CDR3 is TGTGCCAGCAGCCGACAGGGGGCCGGGCAGCCCCAGCATTTT. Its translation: CASSRQGAGQPQHF. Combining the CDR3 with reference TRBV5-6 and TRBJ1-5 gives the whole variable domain DAGVTQSPTHLIKTRGQQVTLRCSPKSGHDTVSWYQQALGQGPQFIFQYYEEEERQRGNFPDRFSGHQFPNYSSELNVNALLLGDSALYLCASSRQGAGQPQHFGDGTRLSIL.

As DNA, the CDR3 is TGTGCCAGCAGCGTAGTCGCGGGGGAGCAGTTCTTC. Its translation is CASSVVAGEQFF. The chain uses TRBV9 and TRBJ2-1, with a possible D match to TRBD2 (6 bases). The CDR3 totals 12 residues. Trimming took 0 bases from V and 10 from J, leaving 8 bases between them. Per germline, CDR1 SGDLS and CDR2 YYNGEE.

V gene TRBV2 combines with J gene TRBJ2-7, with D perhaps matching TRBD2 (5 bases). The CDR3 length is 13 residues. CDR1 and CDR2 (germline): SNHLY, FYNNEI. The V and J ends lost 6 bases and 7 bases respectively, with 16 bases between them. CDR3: CASRMDVRGEQYF. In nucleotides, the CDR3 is TGTGCCAGCAGAATGGACGTACGGGGAGAGCAGTACTTC.

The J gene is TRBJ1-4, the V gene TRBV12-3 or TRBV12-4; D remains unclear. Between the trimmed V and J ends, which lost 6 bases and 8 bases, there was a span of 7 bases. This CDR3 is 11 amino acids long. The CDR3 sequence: CASRQQEKLFF. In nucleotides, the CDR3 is TGTGCCAGCAGACAACAGGAAAAACTGTTTTTT.

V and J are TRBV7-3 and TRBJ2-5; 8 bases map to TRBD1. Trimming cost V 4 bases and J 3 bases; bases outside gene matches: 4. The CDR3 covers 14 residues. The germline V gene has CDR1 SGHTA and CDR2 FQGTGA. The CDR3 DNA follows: TGTGCCAGCAGCTCAACAGGGGGAAAAGAGACCCAGTACTTC. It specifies CASSSTGGKETQYF.

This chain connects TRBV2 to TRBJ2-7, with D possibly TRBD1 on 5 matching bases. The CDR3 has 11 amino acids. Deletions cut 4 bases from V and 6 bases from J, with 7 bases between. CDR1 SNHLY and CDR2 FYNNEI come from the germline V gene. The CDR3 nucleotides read TGTGCCAGCAGTGGCAGGGCCGAGCAGTACTTC. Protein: CASSGRAEQYF.

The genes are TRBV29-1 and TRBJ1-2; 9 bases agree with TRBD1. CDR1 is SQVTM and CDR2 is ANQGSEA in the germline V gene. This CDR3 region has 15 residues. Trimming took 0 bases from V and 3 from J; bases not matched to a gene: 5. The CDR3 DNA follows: TGCAGCGTTGAAGAGGAAGGACAGGGGTACTATGGCTACACCTTC. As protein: CSVEEEGQGYYGYTF.

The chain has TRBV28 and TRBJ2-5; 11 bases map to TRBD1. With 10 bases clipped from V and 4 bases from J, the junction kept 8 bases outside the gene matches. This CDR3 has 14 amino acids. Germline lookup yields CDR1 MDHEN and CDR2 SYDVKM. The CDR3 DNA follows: TGTGCCACCCTCGGACAGGGGGCGGGAGAGACCCAGTACTTC. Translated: CATLGQGAGETQYF.

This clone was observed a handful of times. CDR3 protein: CASSPKGGVYNEQFF. Written as DNA, the CDR3 is TGTGCCAGCAGCCCGAAAGGGGGGGTTTACAATGAGCAGTTCTTC. This chain links TRBV7-9 with TRBJ2-1, with D perhaps matching TRBD2 (7 bases). Germline V lookup: CDR1 SEHNR, CDR2 FQNEAQ (reference sequence). CDR3 length: 15 amino acids. V lost 5 bases and J 4 bases, leaving 15 bases between the germline ends.

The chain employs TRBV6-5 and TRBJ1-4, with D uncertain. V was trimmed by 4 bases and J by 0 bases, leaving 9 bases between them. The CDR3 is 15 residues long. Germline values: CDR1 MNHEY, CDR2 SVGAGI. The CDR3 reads CASSSARATNEKLFF. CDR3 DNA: TGTGCCAGCAGTTCTGCCAGAGCAACTAATGAAAAACTGTTTTTT.

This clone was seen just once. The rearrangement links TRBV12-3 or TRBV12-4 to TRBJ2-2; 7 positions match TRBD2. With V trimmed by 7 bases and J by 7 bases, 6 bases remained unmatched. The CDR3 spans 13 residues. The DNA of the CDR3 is TGTGCCAGCAACCTCGGGGGGTACGGGGAGCTGTTTTTT. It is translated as CASNLGGYGELFF.

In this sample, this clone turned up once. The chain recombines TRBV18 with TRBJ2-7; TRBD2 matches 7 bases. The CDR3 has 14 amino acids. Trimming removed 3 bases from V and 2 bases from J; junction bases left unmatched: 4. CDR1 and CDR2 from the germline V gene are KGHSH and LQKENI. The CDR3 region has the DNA TGTGCCAGCTCACCCGGGACTACGACCTACGAGCAGTACTTC. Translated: CASSPGTTTYEQYF.

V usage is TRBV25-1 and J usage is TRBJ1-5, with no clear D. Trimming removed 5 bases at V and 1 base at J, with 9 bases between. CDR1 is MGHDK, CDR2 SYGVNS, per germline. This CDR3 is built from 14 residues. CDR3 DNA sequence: TGTGCCAGCAGTCCCGGACGGAGCAATCAGCCCCAGCATTTT. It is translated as CASSPGRSNQPQHF. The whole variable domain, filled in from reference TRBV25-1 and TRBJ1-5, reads EADIYQTPRYLVIGTGKKITLECSQTMGHDKMYWYQQDPGMELHLIHYSYGVNSTEKGDLSSESTVSRIRTEHFPLTLESARPSHTSQYLCASSPGRSNQPQHFGDGTRLSIL.

The CDR3 sequence: CATSDWGDSATGSYNEQFF. The CDR3 DNA reads TGTGCCACCAGTGATTGGGGGGACTCGGCGACCGGCTCCTACAATGAGCAGTTCTTC. The genes are TRBV24-1 and TRBJ2-1, with TRBD2 as a possible D gene (6 bases). The germline V gene encodes CDR1 KGHDR and CDR2 SFDVKD. This CDR3 contains 19 residues. Trimming left V 2 bases short and J 0 bases short, with 19 bases between.

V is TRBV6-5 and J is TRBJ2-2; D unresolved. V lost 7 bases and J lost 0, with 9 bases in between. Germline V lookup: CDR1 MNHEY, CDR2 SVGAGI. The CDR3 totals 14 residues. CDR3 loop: CASTRAANTGELFF. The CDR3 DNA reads TGTGCCAGCACTAGGGCCGCGAACACCGGGGAGCTGTTTTTT.

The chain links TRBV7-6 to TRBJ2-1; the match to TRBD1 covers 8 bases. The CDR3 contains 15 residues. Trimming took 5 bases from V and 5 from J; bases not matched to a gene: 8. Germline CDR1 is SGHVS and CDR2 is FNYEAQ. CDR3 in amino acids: CASSPPNRGDNEQFF. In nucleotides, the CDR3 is TGTGCCAGCAGCCCCCCGAACAGGGGGGACAATGAGCAGTTCTTC.

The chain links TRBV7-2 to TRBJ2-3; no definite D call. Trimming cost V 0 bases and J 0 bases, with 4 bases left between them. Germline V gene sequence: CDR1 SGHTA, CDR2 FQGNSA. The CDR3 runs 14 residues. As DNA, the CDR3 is TGTGCCAGCAGCTTAGCTTGGAGCACAGATACGCAGTATTTT. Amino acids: CASSLAWSTDTQYF.

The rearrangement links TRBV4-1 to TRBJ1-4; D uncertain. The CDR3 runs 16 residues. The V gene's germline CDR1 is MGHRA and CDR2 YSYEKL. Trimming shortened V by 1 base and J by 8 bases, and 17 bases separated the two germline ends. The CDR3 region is CASSQAGSGMEEKLFF. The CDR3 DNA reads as TGCGCCAGCAGCCAAGCTGGTTCAGGAATGGAAGAAAAACTGTTTTTT.

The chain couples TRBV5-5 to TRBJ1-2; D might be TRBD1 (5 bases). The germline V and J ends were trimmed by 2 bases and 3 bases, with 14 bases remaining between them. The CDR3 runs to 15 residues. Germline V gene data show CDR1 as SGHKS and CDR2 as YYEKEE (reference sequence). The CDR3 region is CASSLSLEGDYGYTF. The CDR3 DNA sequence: TGTGCCAGCAGCTTATCGTTGGAAGGGGACTATGGCTACACCTTC.

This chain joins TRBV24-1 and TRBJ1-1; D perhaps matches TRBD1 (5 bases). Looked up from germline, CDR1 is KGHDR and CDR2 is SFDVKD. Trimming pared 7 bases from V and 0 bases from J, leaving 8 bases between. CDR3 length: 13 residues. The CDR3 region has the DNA TGTGCCACCAGCCTGGGGGTGAACACTGAAGCTTTCTTT. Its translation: CATSLGVNTEAFF.

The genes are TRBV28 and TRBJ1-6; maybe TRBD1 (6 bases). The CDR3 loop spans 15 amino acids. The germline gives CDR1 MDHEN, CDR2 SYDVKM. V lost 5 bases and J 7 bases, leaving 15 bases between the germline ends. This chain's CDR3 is CASSARRGGNSPLHF. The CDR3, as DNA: TGTGCCAGCAGTGCCCGCAGGGGAGGCAATTCACCCCTCCACTTT. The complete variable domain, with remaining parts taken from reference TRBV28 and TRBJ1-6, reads DVKVTQSSRYLVKRTGEKVFLECVQDMDHENMFWYRQDPGLGLRLIYFSYDVKMKEKGDIPEGYSVSREKKERFSLILESASTNQTSMYLCASSARRGGNSPLHFGNGTRLTVT.

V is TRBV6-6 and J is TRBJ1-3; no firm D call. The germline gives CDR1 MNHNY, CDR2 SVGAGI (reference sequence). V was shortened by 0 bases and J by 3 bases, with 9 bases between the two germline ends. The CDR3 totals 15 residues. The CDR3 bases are TGTGCCAGCAGTTACTCTCTGGGAAGTGGAAACACCATATATTTT. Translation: CASSYSLGSGNTIYF.